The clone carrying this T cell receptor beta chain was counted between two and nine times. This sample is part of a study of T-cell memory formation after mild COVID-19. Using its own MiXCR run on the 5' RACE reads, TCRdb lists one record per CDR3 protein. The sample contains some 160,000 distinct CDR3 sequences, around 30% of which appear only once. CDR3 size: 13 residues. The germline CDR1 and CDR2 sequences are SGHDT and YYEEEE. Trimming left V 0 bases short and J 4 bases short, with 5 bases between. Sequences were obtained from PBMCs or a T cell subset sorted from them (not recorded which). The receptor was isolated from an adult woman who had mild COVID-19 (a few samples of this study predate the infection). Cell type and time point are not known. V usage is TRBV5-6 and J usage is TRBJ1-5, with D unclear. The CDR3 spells CASSLVGNQPQHF. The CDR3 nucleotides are TGTGCCAGCAGCTTGGTGGGGAATCAGCCCCAGCATTTT.